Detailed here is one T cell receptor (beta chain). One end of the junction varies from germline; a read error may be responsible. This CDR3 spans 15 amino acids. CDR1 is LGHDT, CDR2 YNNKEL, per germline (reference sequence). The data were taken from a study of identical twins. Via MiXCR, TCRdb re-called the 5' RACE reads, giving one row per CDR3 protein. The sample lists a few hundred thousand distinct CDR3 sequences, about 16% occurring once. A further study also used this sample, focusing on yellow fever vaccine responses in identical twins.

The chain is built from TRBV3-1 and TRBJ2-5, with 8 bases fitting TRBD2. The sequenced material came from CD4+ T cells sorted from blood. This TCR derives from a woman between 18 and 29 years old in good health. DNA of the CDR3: TGTACCAGCAGCCAAACGATAGCGGGACAAGAGACCCAGTACTTC. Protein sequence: CTSSQTIAGQETQYF.